This TCR beta chain was identified in a study of control samples from healthy donors and cancer patients (dated by TCRdb to 2020 to 2021). As regards this clone: Which antigen it targets is not known. No base quality information exists; no much larger clone differs at one position.

The method behind the library was the immunoSEQ multiplex PCR assay. TCRdb re-hosts the immuneACCESS table, in-frame sequences only. Its copies lack some clones; in the studies checked, an unresolved V gene accounts for under half of them, and the cause for the rest is not known. The sample includes over 100,000 clones, with over 75% observed a single time. Under 4.5% of the sample is taken by the ten largest. Sequencing was carried out using blood. This clonotype originated in a human donor in good health. The donor label of this sample is uncertain.

The nucleotide sequence reads TGCAGTGCTAGTGTAGGACCCCCCCAAGACGGGGAGACCCAGTACTTC. Translation gives CSASVGPPQDGETQYF. The sequence is built from TRBV20-1 and TRBJ2-5, with no reliable assignment of the D segment. The CDR3 starts with the cysteine, ends with the phenylalanine, and has 16 residues. The DNA shown is the 48-base CDR3, in frame from base 1. V was cut back by 3 bases and J by 5 bases, leaving a gap of 22 bases between them. CDR1 and CDR2, per the germline V gene (reference sequence), are DFQATT and SNEGSKA.